The 8 T cell receptor beta chains given below trace back to one sample, sequenced in a study of shared clonotypes between healthy human individuals. TCRdb's copy holds only in-frame clones and misses some; the assay was immunoSEQ multiplex PCR. The data show about 590,000 clones, with nearly 97% seen just once and 0.11% held by the top ten. CD45RO-negative CD8 cells positively selected for CCR7 made up the naive population, which excluded terminally differentiated effector memory CD45RA+ cells. The sequenced sample consisted of naive CD8+ T cells sorted from blood. The origin of the receptors is a woman in her twenties or thirties in good health.

J is TRBJ1-2 and V is TRBV6-5; D gene uncertain. This CDR3 has 15 amino acids. Germline lookup yields CDR1 MNHEY and CDR2 SVGAGI. Trimming took 0 bases from V and 7 from J, leaving 15 bases between them. CDR3 amino acids: CASSYSTVGNGGYTF. The CDR3 nucleotides read TGTGCCAGCAGTTACTCCACGGTCGGGAACGGTGGCTACACCTTC.

This clone was recorded only once. The CDR3 coding sequence is TGTGCCAGCAGCCAGGGACTTAACAATGAGCAGTTCTTC. Amino acid sequence: CASSQGLNNEQFF. The chain joins TRBV28 to TRBJ2-1; D may be TRBD2 (6 bases). This CDR3 is built from 13 residues. CDR1 is MDHEN, CDR2 SYDVKM, per germline. Trimming stripped 6 bases from V and 5 bases from J, with 11 bases between.

The count of this clone is one. V gene TRBV28 combines with J gene TRBJ2-1; D perhaps matches TRBD2 (5 bases). The CDR3 totals 13 residues. The ends were cut back, 5 bases at V and 3 bases at J, with 8 bases in the middle. Germline lookup yields CDR1 MDHEN and CDR2 SYDVKM. The DNA for the CDR3 is TGTGCCAGCAGTCCGGGGAACTACAATGAGCAGTTCTTC. Translation gives CASSPGNYNEQFF.

The CDR3 DNA follows: TGTGCCAGCAGTGCAGATACCGGGACAGGGGGGGTCGAGCAGTACTTC. Residues: CASSADTGTGGVEQYF. V gene TRBV27 combines with J gene TRBJ2-7; 11 nucleotides line up with TRBD1. The V gene end was trimmed by 5 bases and the J gene end by 6 bases; junction bases not matched to a gene: 12. Per germline, CDR1 MNHEY and CDR2 SMNVEV (reference sequence). The CDR3 extends over 16 amino acids.

This chain links TRBV10-3 with TRBJ1-3; tentatively, D is TRBD1 (5 bases). The CDR3 runs to 14 residues. Germline V gene data show CDR1 as ENHRY and CDR2 as SYGVKD. V lost 11 bases and J 7 bases, leaving 21 bases between the germline ends. CDR3 DNA sequence: TGTGCCTCTCGGGCGTGGGGCCAGACTAACACCATATATTTT. Its protein product is CASRAWGQTNTIYF.

CDR3 in amino acids: CASSPGTGGNNEQFF. For the CDR3, the DNA is TGTGCCAGCAGCCCCGGGACAGGGGGTAACAATGAGCAGTTCTTC. V and J are TRBV27 and TRBJ2-1; TRBD1 aligns across 11 bases. CDR3 length equals 15 residues. The ends lost 6 bases at V and 5 bases at J; junction bases unmatched: 6. Germline V gene data show CDR1 as MNHEY and CDR2 as SMNVEV (reference sequence).

The chain recombines TRBV2 with TRBJ2-7; the D is unclear. Trimming removed 1 base at V and 1 base at J, with 11 bases between. The CDR3 sequence is 15 residues long. The germline gives CDR1 SNHLY, CDR2 FYNNEI. The CDR3 loop is CASSEGLSRSYEQYF. Here the CDR3 DNA reads TGTGCCAGCAGTGAAGGGTTATCCCGTTCCTACGAGCAGTACTTC. Using reference TRBV2 and TRBJ2-7 for the parts outside the CDR3, the full variable domain is EPEVTQTPSHQVTQMGQEVILRCVPISNHLYFYWYRQILGQKVEFLVSFYNNEISEKSEIFDDQFSVERPDGSNFTLKIRSTKLEDSAMYFCASSEGLSRSYEQYFGPGTRLTVT.

This clone appeared a single time. The V call is TRBV4-1, the J call TRBJ2-1; TRBD1 is a possible D gene (5 bases). Germline values: CDR1 MGHRA, CDR2 YSYEKL. The V end was cut by 1 base, the J end by 5 bases, with 9 bases between. The CDR3 is made up of 14 amino acids. CDR3 in amino acids: CASSQGQGHNEQFF. Written as DNA, the CDR3 is TGCGCCAGCAGCCAAGGGCAGGGCCACAATGAGCAGTTCTTC.